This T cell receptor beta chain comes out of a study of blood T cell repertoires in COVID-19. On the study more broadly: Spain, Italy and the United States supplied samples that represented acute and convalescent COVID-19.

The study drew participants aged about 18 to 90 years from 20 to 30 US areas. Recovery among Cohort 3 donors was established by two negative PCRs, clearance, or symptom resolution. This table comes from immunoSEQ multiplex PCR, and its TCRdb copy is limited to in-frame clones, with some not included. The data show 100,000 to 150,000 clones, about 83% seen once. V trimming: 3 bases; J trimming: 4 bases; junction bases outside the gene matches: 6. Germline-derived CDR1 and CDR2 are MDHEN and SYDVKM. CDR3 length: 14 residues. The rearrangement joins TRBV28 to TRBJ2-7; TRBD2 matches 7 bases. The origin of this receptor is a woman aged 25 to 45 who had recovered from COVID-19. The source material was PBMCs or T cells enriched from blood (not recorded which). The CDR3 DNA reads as TGTGCCAGCAGTTTTAGAGGGAGGGAATACGAGCAGTACTTC. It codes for CASSFRGREYEQYF.